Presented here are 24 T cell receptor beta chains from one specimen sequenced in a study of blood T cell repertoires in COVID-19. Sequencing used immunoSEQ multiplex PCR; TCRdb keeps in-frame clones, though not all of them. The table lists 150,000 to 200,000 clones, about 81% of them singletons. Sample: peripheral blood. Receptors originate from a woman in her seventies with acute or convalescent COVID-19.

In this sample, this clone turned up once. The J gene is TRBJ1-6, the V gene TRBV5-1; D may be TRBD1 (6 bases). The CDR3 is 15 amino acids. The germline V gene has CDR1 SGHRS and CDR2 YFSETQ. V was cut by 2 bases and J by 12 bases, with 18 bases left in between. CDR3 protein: CASSLGGDLGRPLHF. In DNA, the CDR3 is TGCGCCAGCAGCTTAGGGGGGGACCTAGGAAGACCCCTCCACTTT.

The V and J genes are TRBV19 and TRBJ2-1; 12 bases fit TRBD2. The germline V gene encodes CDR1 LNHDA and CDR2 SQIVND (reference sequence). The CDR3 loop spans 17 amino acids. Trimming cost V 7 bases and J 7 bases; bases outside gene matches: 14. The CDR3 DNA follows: TGTGCCAGTACCAATGGGGCCCCGACTAGCGGGAGTAATGAGCAGTTCTTC. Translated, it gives CASTNGAPTSGSNEQFF.

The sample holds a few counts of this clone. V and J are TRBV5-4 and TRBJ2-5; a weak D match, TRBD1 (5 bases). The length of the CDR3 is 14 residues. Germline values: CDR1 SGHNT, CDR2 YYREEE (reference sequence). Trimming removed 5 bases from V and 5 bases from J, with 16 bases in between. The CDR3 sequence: CASSSGQGWETQYF. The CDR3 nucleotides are TGTGCCAGCAGTTCCGGGCAGGGTTGGGAGACCCAGTACTTC.

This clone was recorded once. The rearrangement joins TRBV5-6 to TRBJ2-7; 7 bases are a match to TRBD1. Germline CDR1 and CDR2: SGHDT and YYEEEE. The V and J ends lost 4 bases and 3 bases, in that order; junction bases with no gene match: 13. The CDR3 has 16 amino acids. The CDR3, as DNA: TGTGCCAGCAGCATTGCCGTGAGGGGGCAGGACTACGAGCAGTACTTC. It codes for CASSIAVRGQDYEQYF. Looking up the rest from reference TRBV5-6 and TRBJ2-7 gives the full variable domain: DAGVTQSPTHLIKTRGQQVTLRCSPKSGHDTVSWYQQALGQGPQFIFQYYEEEERQRGNFPDRFSGHQFPNYSSELNVNALLLGDSALYLCASSIAVRGQDYEQYFGPGTRLTVT.

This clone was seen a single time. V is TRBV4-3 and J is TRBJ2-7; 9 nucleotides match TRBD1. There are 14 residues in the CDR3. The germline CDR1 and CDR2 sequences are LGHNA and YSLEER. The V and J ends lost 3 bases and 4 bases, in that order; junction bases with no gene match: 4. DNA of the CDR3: TGCGCCAGCAGCCATCAGGGACAGGGTTACGAGCAGTACTTC. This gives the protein CASSHQGQGYEQYF.

The CDR3 DNA sequence: TGTGCCAGCAGCTTGGGGCCGACAACAGGGGAGACCCAGTACTTC. As protein: CASSLGPTTGETQYF. This rearrangement joins TRBV7-2 to TRBJ2-5; weak D call: TRBD1 (6 bases). The V and J ends lost 3 bases and 5 bases respectively, with 16 bases between them. The CDR3 sequence is 15 residues long. Germline CDR1 SGHTA, CDR2 FQGNSA.

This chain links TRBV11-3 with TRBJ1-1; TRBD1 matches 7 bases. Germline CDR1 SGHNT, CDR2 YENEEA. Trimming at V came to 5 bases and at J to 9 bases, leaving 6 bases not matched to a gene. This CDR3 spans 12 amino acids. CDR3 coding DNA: TGTGCCAGCAGCGTGGGACAGCAGAAAGCTTTCTTT. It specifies CASSVGQQKAFF.

In DNA form, the CDR3 reads TGTGCCAGCAGCTTAGGCCCCCCAGGGGCCGGCTATGGCTACACCTTC. The encoded protein is CASSLGPPGAGYGYTF. This chain links TRBV7-2 with TRBJ1-2; D perhaps matches TRBD1 (6 bases). Germline V gives CDR1 SGHTA, CDR2 FQGNSA. This CDR3 spans 16 amino acids. V dropped 1 base and J dropped 4 bases, with 16 bases sitting between them. Drawing the rest from reference TRBV7-2 and TRBJ1-2, the complete variable domain is GAGVSQSPSNKVTEKGKDVELRCDPISGHTALYWYRQSLGQGLEFLIYFQGNSAPDKSGLPSDRFSAERTGGSVSTLTIQRTQQEDSAVYLCASSLGPPGAGYGYTFGSGTRLTVV.

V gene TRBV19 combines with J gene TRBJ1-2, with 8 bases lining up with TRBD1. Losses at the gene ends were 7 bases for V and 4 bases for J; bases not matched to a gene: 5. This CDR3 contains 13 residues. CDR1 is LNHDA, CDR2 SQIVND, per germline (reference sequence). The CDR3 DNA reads TGTGCCAGTAAAAGGACAGGGACCTATGGCTACACCTTC. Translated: CASKRTGTYGYTF. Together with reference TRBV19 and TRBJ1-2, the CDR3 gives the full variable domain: DGGITQSPKYLFRKEGQNVTLSCEQNLNHDAMYWYRQDPGQGLRLIYYSQIVNDFQKGDIAEGYSVSREKKESFPLTVTSAQKNPTAFYLCASKRTGTYGYTFGSGTRLTVV.

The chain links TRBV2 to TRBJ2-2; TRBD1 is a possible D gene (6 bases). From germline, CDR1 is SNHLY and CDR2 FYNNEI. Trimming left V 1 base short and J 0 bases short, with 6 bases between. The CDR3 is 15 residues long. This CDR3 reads CASSEDRANTGELFF. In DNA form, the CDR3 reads TGTGCCAGCAGTGAAGACAGGGCGAACACCGGGGAGCTGTTTTTT.

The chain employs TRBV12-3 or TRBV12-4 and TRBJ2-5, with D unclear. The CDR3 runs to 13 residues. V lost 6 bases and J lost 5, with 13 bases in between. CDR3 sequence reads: CASSASGRETQYF. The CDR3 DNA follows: TGTGCCAGCAGCGCTAGTGGTAGGGAGACCCAGTACTTC.

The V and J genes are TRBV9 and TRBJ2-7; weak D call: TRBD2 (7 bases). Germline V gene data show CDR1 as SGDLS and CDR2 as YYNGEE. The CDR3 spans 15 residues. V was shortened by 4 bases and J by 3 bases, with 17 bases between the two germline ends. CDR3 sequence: CASSPGEGRVYEQYF. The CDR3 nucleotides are TGTGCCAGCAGCCCAGGGGAGGGAAGGGTCTACGAGCAGTACTTC.

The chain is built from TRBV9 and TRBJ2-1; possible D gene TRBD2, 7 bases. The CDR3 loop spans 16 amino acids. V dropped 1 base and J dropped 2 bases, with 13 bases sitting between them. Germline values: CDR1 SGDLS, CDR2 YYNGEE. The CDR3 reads CASSVFRGATYNEQFF. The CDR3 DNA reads TGTGCCAGCAGCGTATTTCGGGGGGCAACCTACAATGAGCAGTTCTTC.

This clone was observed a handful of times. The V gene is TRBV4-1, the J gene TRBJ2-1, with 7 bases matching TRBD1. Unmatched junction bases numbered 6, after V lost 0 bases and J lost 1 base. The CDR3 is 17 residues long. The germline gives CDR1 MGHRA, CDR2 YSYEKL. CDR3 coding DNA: TGCGCCAGCAGCCAAGAGGACAGGAGAAGATCCTACAATGAGCAGTTCTTC. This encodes CASSQEDRRRSYNEQFF.

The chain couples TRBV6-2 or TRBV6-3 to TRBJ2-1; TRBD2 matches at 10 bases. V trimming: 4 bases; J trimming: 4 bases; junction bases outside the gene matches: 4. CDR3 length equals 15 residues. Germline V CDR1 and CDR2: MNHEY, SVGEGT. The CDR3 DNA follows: TGTGCCAGCAGTTCTCTAGCGGGGGTTTACAATGAGCAGTTCTTC. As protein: CASSSLAGVYNEQFF.

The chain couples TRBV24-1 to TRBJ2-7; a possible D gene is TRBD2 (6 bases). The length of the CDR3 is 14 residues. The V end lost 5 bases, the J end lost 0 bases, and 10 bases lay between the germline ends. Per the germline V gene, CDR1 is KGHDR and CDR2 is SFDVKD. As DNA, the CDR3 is TGTGCCACCAGTGGGCGGGAAAGCTCCTACGAGCAGTACTTC. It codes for CATSGRESSYEQYF.

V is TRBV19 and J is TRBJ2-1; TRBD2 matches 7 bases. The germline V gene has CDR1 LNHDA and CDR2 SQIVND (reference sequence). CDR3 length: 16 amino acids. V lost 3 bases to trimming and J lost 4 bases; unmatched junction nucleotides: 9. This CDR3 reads CASSMFWSGNYNEQFF. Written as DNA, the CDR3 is TGTGCCAGTAGTATGTTTTGGAGCGGGAATTACAATGAGCAGTTCTTC. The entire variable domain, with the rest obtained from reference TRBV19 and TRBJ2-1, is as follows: DGGITQSPKYLFRKEGQNVTLSCEQNLNHDAMYWYRQDPGQGLRLIYYSQIVNDFQKGDIAEGYSVSREKKESFPLTVTSAQKNPTAFYLCASSMFWSGNYNEQFFGPGTRLTVL.

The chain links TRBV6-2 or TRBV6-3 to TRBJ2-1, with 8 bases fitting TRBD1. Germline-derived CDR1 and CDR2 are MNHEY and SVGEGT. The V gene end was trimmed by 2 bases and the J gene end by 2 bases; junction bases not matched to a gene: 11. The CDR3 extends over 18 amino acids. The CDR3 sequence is CASSYRTGTGGTYNEQFF. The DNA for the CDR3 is TGTGCCAGCAGTTACCGCACCGGGACAGGCGGTACCTACAATGAGCAGTTCTTC.

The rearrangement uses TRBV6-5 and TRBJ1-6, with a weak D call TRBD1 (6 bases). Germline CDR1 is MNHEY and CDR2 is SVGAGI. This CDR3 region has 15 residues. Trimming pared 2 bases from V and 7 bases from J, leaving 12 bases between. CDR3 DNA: TGTGCCAGCAGTTACCTACAGGGTCGGAATTCACCCCTCCACTTT. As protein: CASSYLQGRNSPLHF.

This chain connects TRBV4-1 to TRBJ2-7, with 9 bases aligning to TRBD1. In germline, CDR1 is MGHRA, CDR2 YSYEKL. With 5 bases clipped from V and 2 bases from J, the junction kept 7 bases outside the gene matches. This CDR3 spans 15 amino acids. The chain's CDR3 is CASSYSGTGPYEQYF. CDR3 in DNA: TGCGCCAGCAGCTACTCCGGGACAGGGCCCTACGAGCAGTACTTC.

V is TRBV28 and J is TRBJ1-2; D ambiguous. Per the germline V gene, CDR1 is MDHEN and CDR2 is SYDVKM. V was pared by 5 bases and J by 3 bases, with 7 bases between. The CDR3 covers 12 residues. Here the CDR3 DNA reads TGTGCCAGCAGTGAGGGTGACTATGGCTACACCTTC. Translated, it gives CASSEGDYGYTF.

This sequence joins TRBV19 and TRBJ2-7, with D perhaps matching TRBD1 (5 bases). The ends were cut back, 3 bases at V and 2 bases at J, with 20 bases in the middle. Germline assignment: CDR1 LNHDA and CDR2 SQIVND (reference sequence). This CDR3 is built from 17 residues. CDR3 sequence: CASSIKTLTDRTYEQYF. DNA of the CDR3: TGTGCCAGTAGTATCAAGACCCTGACCGACAGAACCTACGAGCAGTACTTC.

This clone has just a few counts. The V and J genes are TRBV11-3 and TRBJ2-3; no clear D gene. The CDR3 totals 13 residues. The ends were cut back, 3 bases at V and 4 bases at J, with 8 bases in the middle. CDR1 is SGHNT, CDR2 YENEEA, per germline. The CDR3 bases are TGTGCCAGCAGCTTGAGTTTGGCAGATACGCAGTATTTT. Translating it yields CASSLSLADTQYF.

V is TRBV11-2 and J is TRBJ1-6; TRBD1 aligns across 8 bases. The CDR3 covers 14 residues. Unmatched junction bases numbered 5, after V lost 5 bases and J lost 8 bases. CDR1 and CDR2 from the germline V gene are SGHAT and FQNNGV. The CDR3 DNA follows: TGTGCCAGCAGCCTCGGGACAGGATATTCACCCCTCCACTTT. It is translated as CASSLGTGYSPLHF.